These 26 T cell receptor beta chains came from one sample sequenced in a study of identical twins (dated by TCRdb to the mid-2010s). Libraries came from 5' RACE. Sequencing used an Illumina HiSeq 2000. Clones were called with MiXCR by TCRdb after fastp trimmed the public reads at Q25, and only in-frame beta chains were retained. Entries that share a CDR3 protein sequence are merged under the most common genes and DNA. Within this sample are hundreds of thousands of distinct CDR3 sequences, with approximately 18% of them counted one time only. The ten biggest clones cover 13% of the sample. This sample also belongs to another study, concerning T cells expressing NK-cell markers.

Sequences were obtained from PBMCs. Receptor source: a woman aged 18-35 years in good health.

This clonotype was seen a few times. The chain has TRBV12-3 or TRBV12-4 and TRBJ2-7; possible D gene TRBD2, 6 bases. The V end lost 2 bases, the J end lost 3 bases, and 8 bases lay between the germline ends. The CDR3 is made up of 13 amino acids. In DNA form, the CDR3 reads TGTGCCAGCAGTTTATCGGAGGGCTACGAGCAGTACTTC. Its protein is CASSLSEGYEQYF.

This clonotype was seen only a few times. This chain connects TRBV10-3 to TRBJ2-1; 10 bases are shared with TRBD1. Germline V gives CDR1 ENHRY, CDR2 SYGVKD. V lost 11 bases and J lost 0; bases outside the gene matches: 19. This CDR3 is 19 amino acids long. For the CDR3, the DNA is TGTGCCGGATTCTCGACAGGGGGCCCCCGAAGTCGCTCCTACAATGAGCAGTTCTTC. Its protein product is CAGFSTGGPRSRSYNEQFF.

This clonotype came up a few times. J is TRBJ2-1 and V is TRBV20-1; 9 bases fit TRBD2. The germline V gene has CDR1 DFQATT and CDR2 SNEGSKA (reference sequence). V shed 2 bases, J shed 8 bases, and the junction held 7 bases outside the gene matches. This CDR3 is 14 amino acids long. The CDR3 spells CSARPSGGIDEQFF. The CDR3, as DNA: TGCAGTGCTAGACCCAGCGGGGGGATAGATGAGCAGTTCTTC.

V and J are TRBV20-1 and TRBJ2-2; D may be TRBD1 or TRBD2 (5 bases each). The CDR3 is made up of 13 amino acids. V was pared by 7 bases and J by 4 bases, with 13 bases between. Germline CDR1 and CDR2: DFQATT and SNEGSKA (reference sequence). The CDR3 sequence: CSVRDGITGELFF. The CDR3 DNA is TGCAGTGTAAGGGACGGAATCACCGGGGAGCTGTTTTTT.

The chain employs TRBV10-2 and TRBJ2-7; D is undetermined. Trimming cost V 10 bases and J 4 bases, with 14 bases left between them. Germline CDR1 reads WSHSY; CDR2 reads SAAADI. The CDR3 contains 12 residues. CDR3 loop: CATAEQLYEQYF. The DNA for the CDR3 is TGCGCCACCGCCGAGCAACTTTACGAGCAGTACTTC.

The chain is built from TRBV5-1 and TRBJ1-2; D possibly corresponds to TRBD1 (6 bases). With 3 bases removed from V and 3 bases from J, the gap between germline ends came to 15 bases. CDR1 SGHRS and CDR2 YFSETQ come from the germline V gene. This CDR3 comprises 15 residues. In nucleotides, the CDR3 is TGCGCCAGCAGCTCTTACTTACAGGGAGACTATGGCTACACCTTC. Translating gives CASSSYLQGDYGYTF.

The chain combines TRBV10-3 with TRBJ1-2; the D gene is possibly TRBD1 (5 bases). This CDR3 comprises 13 residues. Germline CDR1 and CDR2: ENHRY and SYGVKD. Deletions cut 0 bases from V and 8 bases from J, with 10 bases between. CDR3 sequence reads: CAISESGAGGYTF. The CDR3 coding sequence is TGTGCCATCAGTGAGTCTGGGGCCGGAGGCTACACCTTC.

This clonotype was observed a few times. The V and J genes are TRBV27 and TRBJ2-7; TRBD1 matches 10 bases. The V gene's germline CDR1 is MNHEY and CDR2 SMNVEV (reference sequence). Germline trimming cut 10 bases from V and 3 bases from J; bases unmatched to any gene: 3. The length of the CDR3 is 12 residues. CDR3 region: CAIRTGGYEQYF. CDR3 sequence (DNA): TGTGCCATCCGGACAGGGGGCTACGAGCAGTACTTC.

This clonotype was seen once. The chain recombines TRBV7-9 with TRBJ1-2; D gene ambiguous. Germline V gene lookup returns CDR1 SEHNR and CDR2 FQNEAQ (reference sequence). This CDR3 contains 14 residues. V lost 4 bases and J lost 7, with 16 bases in between. The CDR3 DNA follows: TGTGCCAGCAGCTCCGAGTGGGCCGGGAGTGGCTACACCTTC. As protein: CASSSEWAGSGYTF.

The sample holds many counts of this clonotype. The CDR3 here is CASEGSSYEQYF. CDR3 nucleotide sequence: TGTGCCAGCGAGGGGAGCTCCTACGAGCAGTACTTC. The V call is TRBV12-3 or TRBV12-4, the J call TRBJ2-7; either TRBD1 or TRBD2 may supply D (5 bases each). The length of the CDR3 is 12 residues. The V gene lost 8 bases and the J gene lost 0 bases, with 8 bases spanning the gap.

A few counts support this clonotype. This chain links TRBV15 with TRBJ1-2; no reliable D call. This CDR3 has 14 amino acids. Germline CDR1 LNHNV, CDR2 YYDKDF (reference sequence). The ends were cut back, 0 bases at V and 4 bases at J, with 9 bases in the middle. The CDR3 nucleotides read TGTGCCACCAGCAGAGATATGAAGGGCTATGGCTACACCTTC. It codes for CATSRDMKGYGYTF.

V gene TRBV7-9 combines with J gene TRBJ2-3, with 11 bases lining up with TRBD2. V was clipped by 1 base and J by 4 bases; unmatched bases: 4. From germline, CDR1 is SEHNR and CDR2 FQNEAQ (reference sequence). This CDR3 has 16 amino acids. The CDR3 sequence is CASSLGLAGIADTQYF. In DNA, the CDR3 is TGTGCCAGCAGCTTAGGACTAGCGGGAATCGCAGATACGCAGTATTTT.

The chain has TRBV10-3 and TRBJ1-1, with D tentatively TRBD1 (5 bases). Germline V CDR1 and CDR2: ENHRY, SYGVKD. The ends were cut back, 6 bases at V and 4 bases at J, with 12 bases in the middle. The CDR3 length is 13 residues. The CDR3 bases are TGTGCCATCAGATCCGGACAAGCCACTGAAGCTTTCTTT. This encodes CAIRSGQATEAFF.

This clonotype has at least ten counts. V gene TRBV5-1 combines with J gene TRBJ2-7; TRBD1 aligns across 7 bases. Per the germline V gene, CDR1 is SGHRS and CDR2 is YFSETQ. The V gene end was trimmed by 4 bases and the J gene end by 5 bases; junction bases not matched to a gene: 9. The CDR3 sequence is 14 residues long. CDR3 in DNA: TGCGCCAGCAGCCTCGGGACAGCGCTTCACGAGCAGTACTTC. It yields the protein CASSLGTALHEQYF.

Only a few counts were recorded for this clonotype. The chain uses TRBV6-1 and TRBJ2-7, with 10 bases matching TRBD1. The length of the CDR3 is 15 residues. Unmatched junction bases numbered 5, after V lost 3 bases and J lost 3 bases. Germline CDR1 is MNHNS and CDR2 is SASEGT. The CDR3 loop reads CASSDPGQGRYEQYF. The CDR3 bases are TGTGCCAGCAGTGATCCGGGACAGGGGCGCTACGAGCAGTACTTC.

This clonotype was recorded a few times. The chain carries TRBV10-3 and TRBJ2-3; 7 bases are shared with TRBD2. Unmatched junction bases numbered 2, after V lost 5 bases and J lost 0 bases. The CDR3 consists of 14 residues. CDR1 ENHRY and CDR2 SYGVKD come from the germline V gene. The CDR3 DNA reads TGTGCCATCAGTAGCGGGGATAGCACAGATACGCAGTATTTT. Its protein product is CAISSGDSTDTQYF.

The rearrangement links TRBV6-1 to TRBJ2-1; TRBD1 agrees at 9 bases. The CDR3 extends over 18 amino acids. After removal of 2 bases from V and 3 bases from J, the junction contained 11 bases not matched to a gene. The germline V gene encodes CDR1 MNHNS and CDR2 SASEGT. The CDR3 coding sequence is TGTGCCAGCAGTGAAATAGGCCTGGGACAGGGTCTCTACAATGAGCAGTTCTTC. It codes for CASSEIGLGQGLYNEQFF.

This clonotype occurred a few times. This chain uses TRBV2 with TRBJ1-2; weak D call: TRBD1 (5 bases). CDR1 and CDR2 from the germline V gene are SNHLY and FYNNEI. The CDR3 loop spans 14 amino acids. Deletions cut 0 bases from V and 4 bases from J, with 9 bases between. CDR3 in DNA: TGTGCCAGCAGTGAAGCGGGGGGTGTCTATGGCTACACCTTC. This codes for CASSEAGGVYGYTF. The full variable domain, rest sourced from reference TRBV2 and TRBJ1-2, is EPEVTQTPSHQVTQMGQEVILRCVPISNHLYFYWYRQILGQKVEFLVSFYNNEISEKSEIFDDQFSVERPDGSNFTLKIRSTKLEDSAMYFCASSEAGGVYGYTFGSGTRLTVV.

This clonotype showed up just a few times. The chain has TRBV12-3 or TRBV12-4 and TRBJ1-2; D is possibly TRBD1 (6 bases). Trimming pared 2 bases from V and 8 bases from J, leaving 12 bases between. The CDR3 has 13 residues. This CDR3 reads CASSLQGMRGYTF. CDR3 DNA sequence: TGTGCCAGCAGTTTACAGGGGATGAGAGGCTACACCTTC.

There are many counts of this clonotype. The chain employs TRBV12-3 or TRBV12-4 and TRBJ1-2; possibly TRBD1 for D (6 bases). This CDR3 has 12 residues. V was shortened by 6 bases and J by 5 bases, with 10 bases between the two germline ends. The CDR3 reads CASSQQGYGYTF. As DNA, the CDR3 is TGTGCCAGCAGCCAACAGGGTTATGGCTACACCTTC.

The V call is TRBV15, the J call TRBJ2-1; D uncertain. Germline assignment: CDR1 LNHNV and CDR2 YYDKDF (reference sequence). V lost 4 bases and J 9 bases, leaving 19 bases between the germline ends. The CDR3 length is 15 residues. CDR3 in amino acids: CATSILSKGNGEQFF. DNA of the CDR3: TGTGCCACCAGCATCCTAAGCAAGGGAAACGGTGAGCAGTTCTTC.

The chain carries TRBV5-5 and TRBJ2-1; maybe TRBD1 (5 bases). CDR1 is SGHKS, CDR2 YYEKEE, per germline (reference sequence). The CDR3 has 15 amino acids. V lost 7 bases to trimming and J lost 7 bases, with 21 bases between them. Here the CDR3 reads CASWGRGPLGNEQFF. CDR3 nucleotide sequence: TGTGCCAGCTGGGGCAGAGGCCCCCTTGGGAATGAGCAGTTCTTC.

The rearrangement joins TRBV29-1 to TRBJ2-1; D is perhaps TRBD1 (6 bases). Germline V gene data show CDR1 as SQVTM and CDR2 as ANQGSEA. There are 12 residues in the CDR3. Trimming left V 6 bases short and J 8 bases short, with 14 bases between. CDR3: CSVPIRGDEQFF. CDR3 bases: TGCAGCGTCCCCATCAGGGGTGATGAGCAGTTCTTC.

This chain joins TRBV2 and TRBJ2-3; 8 bases are shared with TRBD2. The length of the CDR3 is 15 residues. Trimming took 4 bases from V and 5 from J; bases not matched to a gene: 8. Germline V gene sequence: CDR1 SNHLY, CDR2 FYNNEI. This CDR3 is CASSVRAGAVDTQYF. The CDR3 bases are TGTGCCAGCAGTGTACGAGCGGGAGCGGTAGATACGCAGTATTTT.

This clonotype was seen a handful of times. This chain uses TRBV11-2 with TRBJ2-3; D ambiguous. The germline gives CDR1 SGHAT, CDR2 FQNNGV. This CDR3 comprises 14 residues. Between the trimmed V and J ends, which lost 4 bases and 5 bases, there was a span of 13 bases. CDR3: CASSSVRYQDTQYF. The CDR3 bases are TGTGCCAGCAGCTCCGTCAGGTATCAAGATACGCAGTATTTT.

This clonotype was found a few times. The gene calls are TRBV6-1 and TRBJ1-5; D is perhaps TRBD1 (6 bases). The CDR3 is 16 amino acids. Trimming stripped 3 bases from V and 0 bases from J, with 12 bases between. CDR1 MNHNS and CDR2 SASEGT come from the germline V gene. Written as DNA, the CDR3 is TGTGCCAGCAGTGAGACGGACAGATCTAGCAATCAGCCCCAGCATTTT. This codes for CASSETDRSSNQPQHF.